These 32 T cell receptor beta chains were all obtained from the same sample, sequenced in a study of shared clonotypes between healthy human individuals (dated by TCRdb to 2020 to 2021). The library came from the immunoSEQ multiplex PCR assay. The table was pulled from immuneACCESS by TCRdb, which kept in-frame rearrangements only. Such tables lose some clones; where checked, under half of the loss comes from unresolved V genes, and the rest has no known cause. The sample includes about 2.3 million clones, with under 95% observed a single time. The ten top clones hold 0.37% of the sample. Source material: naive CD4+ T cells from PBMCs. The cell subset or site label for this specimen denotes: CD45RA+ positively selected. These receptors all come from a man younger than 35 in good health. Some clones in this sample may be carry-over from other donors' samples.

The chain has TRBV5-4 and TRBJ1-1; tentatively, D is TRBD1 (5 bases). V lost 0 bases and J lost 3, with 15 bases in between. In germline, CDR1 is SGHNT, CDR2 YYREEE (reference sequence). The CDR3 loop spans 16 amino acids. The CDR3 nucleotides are TGTGCCAGCAGCTTGGAAGGCGGGGGTATTTACACTGAAGCTTTCTTT. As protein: CASSLEGGGIYTEAFF. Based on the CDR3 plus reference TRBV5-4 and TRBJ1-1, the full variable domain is ETGVTQSPTHLIKTRGQQVTLRCSSQSGHNTVSWYQQALGQGPQFIFQYYREEENGRGNFPPRFSGLQFPNYSSELNVNALELDDSALYLCASSLEGGGIYTEAFFGQGTRLTVV.

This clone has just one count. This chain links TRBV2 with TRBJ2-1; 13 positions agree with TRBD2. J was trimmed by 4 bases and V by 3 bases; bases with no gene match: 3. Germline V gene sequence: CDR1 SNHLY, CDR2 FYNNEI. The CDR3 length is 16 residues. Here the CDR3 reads CASSEGLAGRYNEQFF. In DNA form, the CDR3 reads TGTGCCAGCAGTGAGGGACTAGCGGGACGTTACAATGAGCAGTTCTTC.

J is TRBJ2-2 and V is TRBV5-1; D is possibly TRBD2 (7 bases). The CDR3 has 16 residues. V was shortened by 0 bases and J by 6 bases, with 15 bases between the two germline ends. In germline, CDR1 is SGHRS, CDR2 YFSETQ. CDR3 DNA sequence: TGCGCCAGCAGCTTGGGGCTAGCGGAGGGGGCCGGGGAGCTGTTTTTT. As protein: CASSLGLAEGAGELFF.

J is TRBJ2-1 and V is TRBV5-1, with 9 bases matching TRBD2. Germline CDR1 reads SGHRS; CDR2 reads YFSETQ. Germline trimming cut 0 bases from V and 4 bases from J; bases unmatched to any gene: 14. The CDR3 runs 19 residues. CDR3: CASSLEALVAGGPYNEQFF. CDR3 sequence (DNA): TGCGCCAGCAGCTTGGAAGCTCTTGTTGCGGGAGGGCCGTACAATGAGCAGTTCTTC.

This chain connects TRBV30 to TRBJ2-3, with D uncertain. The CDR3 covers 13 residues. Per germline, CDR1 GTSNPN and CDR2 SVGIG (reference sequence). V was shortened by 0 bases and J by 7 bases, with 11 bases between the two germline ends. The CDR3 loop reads CAWSVSWANTQYF. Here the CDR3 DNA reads TGTGCCTGGAGTGTATCTTGGGCGAATACGCAGTATTTT.

This chain's CDR3 is CASSTEGLAGGRRYNEQFF. CDR3 sequence (DNA): TGTGCCAGCAGCACCGAGGGACTAGCGGGAGGGCGACGCTACAATGAGCAGTTCTTC. This rearrangement joins TRBV9 to TRBJ2-1; TRBD2 matches 16 bases. With V trimmed by 4 bases and J by 3 bases, 10 bases remained unmatched. The CDR3 has 19 residues. Per germline, CDR1 SGDLS and CDR2 YYNGEE.

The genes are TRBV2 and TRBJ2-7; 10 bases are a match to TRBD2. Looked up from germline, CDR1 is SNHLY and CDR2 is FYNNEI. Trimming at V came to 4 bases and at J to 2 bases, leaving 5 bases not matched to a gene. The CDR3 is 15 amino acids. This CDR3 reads CASSAGLADTYEQYF. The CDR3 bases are TGTGCCAGCAGTGCCGGACTAGCGGATACCTACGAGCAGTACTTC.

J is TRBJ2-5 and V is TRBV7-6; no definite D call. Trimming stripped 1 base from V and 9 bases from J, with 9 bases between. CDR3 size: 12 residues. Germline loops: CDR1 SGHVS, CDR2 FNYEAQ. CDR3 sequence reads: CASSLVKVAQYF. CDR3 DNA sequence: TGTGCCAGCAGCTTAGTTAAGGTGGCCCAGTACTTC.

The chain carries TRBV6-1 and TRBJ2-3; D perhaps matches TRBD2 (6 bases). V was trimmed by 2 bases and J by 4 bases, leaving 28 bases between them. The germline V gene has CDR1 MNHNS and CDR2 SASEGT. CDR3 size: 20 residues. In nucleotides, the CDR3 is TGTGCCAGCAGTGAATTCCCCCCCCTAGGGCGACTAGATTTTGCAGATACGCAGTATTTT. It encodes CASSEFPPLGRLDFADTQYF.

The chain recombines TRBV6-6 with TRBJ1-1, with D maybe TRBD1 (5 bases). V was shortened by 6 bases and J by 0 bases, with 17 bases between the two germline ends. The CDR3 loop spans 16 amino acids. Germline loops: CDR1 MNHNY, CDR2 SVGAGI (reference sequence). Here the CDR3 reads CASRRQIGGMNTEAFF. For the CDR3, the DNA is TGTGCCAGCAGGAGACAGATAGGTGGCATGAACACTGAAGCTTTCTTT.

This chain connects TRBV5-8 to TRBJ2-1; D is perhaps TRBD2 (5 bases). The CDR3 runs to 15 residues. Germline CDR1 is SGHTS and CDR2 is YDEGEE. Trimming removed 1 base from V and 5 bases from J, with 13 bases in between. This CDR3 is CASSLKAAVHNEQFF. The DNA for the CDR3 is TGTGCCAGCAGCTTGAAAGCGGCCGTACACAATGAGCAGTTCTTC.

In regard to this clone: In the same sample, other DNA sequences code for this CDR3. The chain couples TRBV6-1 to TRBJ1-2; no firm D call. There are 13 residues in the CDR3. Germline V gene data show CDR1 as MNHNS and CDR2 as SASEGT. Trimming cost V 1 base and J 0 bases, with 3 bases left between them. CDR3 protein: CASSEGPNYGYTF. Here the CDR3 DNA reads TGTGCCAGCAGTGAAGGGCCTAACTATGGCTACACCTTC.

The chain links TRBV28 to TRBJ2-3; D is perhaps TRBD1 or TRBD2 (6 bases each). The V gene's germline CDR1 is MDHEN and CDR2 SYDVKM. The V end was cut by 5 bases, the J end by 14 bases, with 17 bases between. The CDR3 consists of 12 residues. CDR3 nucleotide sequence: TGTGCCAGCAGTCGGGACACTCGGGGAGGGTATTTT. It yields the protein CASSRDTRGGYF.

Here the CDR3 reads CASRGVGGTDTQYF. CDR3 nucleotide sequence: TGCGCCAGCAGAGGGGTAGGAGGCACAGATACGCAGTATTTT. This chain connects TRBV10-2 to TRBJ2-3; D is perhaps TRBD1 (5 bases). The V gene lost 6 bases and the J gene lost 1 base, with 11 bases spanning the gap. This CDR3 has 14 residues. The V gene's germline CDR1 is WSHSY and CDR2 SAAADI.

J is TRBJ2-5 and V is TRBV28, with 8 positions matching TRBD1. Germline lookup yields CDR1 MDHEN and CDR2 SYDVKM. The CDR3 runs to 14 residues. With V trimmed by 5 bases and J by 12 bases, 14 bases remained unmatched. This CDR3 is CASSPPGQARGKYF. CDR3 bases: TGTGCCAGCAGTCCCCCGGGACAGGCCAGAGGGAAGTACTTC.

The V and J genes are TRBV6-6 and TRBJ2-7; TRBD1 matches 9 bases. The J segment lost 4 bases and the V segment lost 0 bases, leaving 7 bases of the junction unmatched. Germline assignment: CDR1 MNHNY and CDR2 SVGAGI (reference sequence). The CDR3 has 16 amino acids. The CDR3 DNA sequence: TGTGCCAGCAGTTACTCGACACAGGGGGCTTCGTACGAGCAGTACTTC. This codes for CASSYSTQGASYEQYF.

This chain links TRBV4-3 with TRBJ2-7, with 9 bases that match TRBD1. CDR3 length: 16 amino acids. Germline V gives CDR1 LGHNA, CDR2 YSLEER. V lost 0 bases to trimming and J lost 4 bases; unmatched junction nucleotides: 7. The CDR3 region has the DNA TGCGCCAGCAGCCAAGATCTTAAACAGGGGGCGTACGAGCAGTACTTC. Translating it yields CASSQDLKQGAYEQYF.

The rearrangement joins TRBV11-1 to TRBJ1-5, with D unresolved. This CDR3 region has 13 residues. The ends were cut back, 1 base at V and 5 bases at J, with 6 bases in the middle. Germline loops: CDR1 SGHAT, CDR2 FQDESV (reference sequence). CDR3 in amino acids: CASSLDVDQPQHF. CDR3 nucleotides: TGTGCCAGCAGCTTAGATGTGGATCAGCCCCAGCATTTT.

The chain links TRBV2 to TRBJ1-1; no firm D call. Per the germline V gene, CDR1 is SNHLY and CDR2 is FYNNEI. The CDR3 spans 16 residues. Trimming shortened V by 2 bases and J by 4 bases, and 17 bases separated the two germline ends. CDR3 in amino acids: CASSERVPGIATEAFF. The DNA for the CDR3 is TGTGCCAGCAGTGAAAGGGTGCCCGGAATTGCCACTGAAGCTTTCTTT.

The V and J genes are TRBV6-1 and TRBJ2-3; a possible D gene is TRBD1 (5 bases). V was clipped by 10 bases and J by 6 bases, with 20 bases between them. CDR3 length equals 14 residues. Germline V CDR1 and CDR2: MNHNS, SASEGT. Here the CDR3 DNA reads TGTGCCACCGTATTCACTCAGGGAACCGATACGCAGTATTTT. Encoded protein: CATVFTQGTDTQYF.

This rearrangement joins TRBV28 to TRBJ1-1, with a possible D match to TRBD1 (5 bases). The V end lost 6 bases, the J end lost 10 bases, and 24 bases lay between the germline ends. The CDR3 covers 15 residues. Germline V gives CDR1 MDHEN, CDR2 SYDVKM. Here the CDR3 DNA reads TGTGCCAGCAGCCAGCGCCCCGGGTATGGGACGGTAGCTTTCTTT. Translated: CASSQRPGYGTVAFF.

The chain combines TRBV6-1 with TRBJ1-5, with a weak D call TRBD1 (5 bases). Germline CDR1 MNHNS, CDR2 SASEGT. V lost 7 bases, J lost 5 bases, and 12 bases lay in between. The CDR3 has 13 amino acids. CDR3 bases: TGTGCCAGCAACCGTGACAGCTATCAGCCCCAGCATTTT. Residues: CASNRDSYQPQHF.

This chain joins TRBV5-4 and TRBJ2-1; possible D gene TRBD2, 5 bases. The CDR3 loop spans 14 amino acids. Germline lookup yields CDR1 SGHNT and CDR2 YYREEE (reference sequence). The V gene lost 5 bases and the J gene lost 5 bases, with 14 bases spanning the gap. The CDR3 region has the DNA TGTGCCAGCAGTCCGGACTCCACTGACAATGAGCAGTTCTTC. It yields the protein CASSPDSTDNEQFF.

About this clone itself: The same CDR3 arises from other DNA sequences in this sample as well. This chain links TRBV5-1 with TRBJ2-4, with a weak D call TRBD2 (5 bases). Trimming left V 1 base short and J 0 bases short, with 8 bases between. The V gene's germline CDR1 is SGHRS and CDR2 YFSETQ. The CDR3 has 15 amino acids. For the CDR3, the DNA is TGCGCCAGCAGCTTGACGAGCGGAGCCAAAAACATTCAGTACTTC. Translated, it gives CASSLTSGAKNIQYF.

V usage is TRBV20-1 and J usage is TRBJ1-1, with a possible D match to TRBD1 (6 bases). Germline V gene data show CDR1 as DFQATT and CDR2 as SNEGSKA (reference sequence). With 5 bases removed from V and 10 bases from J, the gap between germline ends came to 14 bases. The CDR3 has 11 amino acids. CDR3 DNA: TGCAGTGCTTTCCAGGGGCTAGGAGCTTTCTTT. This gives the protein CSAFQGLGAFF.

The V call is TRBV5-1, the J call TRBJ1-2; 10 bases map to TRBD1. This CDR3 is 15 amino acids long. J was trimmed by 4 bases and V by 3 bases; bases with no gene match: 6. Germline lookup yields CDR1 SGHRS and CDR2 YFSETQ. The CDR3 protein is CASSSPGTGVYGYTF. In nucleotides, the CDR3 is TGCGCCAGCAGCTCCCCCGGGACAGGGGTCTATGGCTACACCTTC.

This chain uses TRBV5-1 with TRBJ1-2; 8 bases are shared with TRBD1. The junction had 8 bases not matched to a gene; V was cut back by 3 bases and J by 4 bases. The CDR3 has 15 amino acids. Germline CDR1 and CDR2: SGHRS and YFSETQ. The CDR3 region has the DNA TGCGCCAGCAGCTACGGGACAGGCGAAGTCTATGGCTACACCTTC. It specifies CASSYGTGEVYGYTF.

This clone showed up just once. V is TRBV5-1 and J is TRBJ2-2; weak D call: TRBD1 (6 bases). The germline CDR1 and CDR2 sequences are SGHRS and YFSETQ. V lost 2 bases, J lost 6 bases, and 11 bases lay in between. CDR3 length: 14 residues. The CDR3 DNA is TGCGCCAGCAGCTTTCAACAGGGACCCGGGGAGCTGTTTTTT. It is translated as CASSFQQGPGELFF.

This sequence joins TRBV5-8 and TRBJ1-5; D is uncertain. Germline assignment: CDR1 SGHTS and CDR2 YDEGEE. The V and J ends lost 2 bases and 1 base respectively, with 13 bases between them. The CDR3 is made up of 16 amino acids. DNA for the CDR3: TGTGCCAGCAGCTTCGTAGGCCTCGGCAGCAATCAGCCCCAGCATTTT. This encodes CASSFVGLGSNQPQHF.

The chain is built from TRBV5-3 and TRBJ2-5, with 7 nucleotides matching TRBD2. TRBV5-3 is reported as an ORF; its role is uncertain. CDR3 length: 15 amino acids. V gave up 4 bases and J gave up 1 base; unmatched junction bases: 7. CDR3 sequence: CARSGTSALQETQYF. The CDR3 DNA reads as TGTGCCAGAAGCGGCACTAGCGCACTCCAAGAGACCCAGTACTTC.

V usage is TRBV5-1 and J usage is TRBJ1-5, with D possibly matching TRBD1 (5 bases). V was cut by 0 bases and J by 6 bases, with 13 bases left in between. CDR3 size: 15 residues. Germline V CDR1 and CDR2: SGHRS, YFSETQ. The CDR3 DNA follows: TGCGCCAGCAGCTTGGGGCAGGGTCTGGCTCAGCCCCAGCATTTT. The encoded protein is CASSLGQGLAQPQHF. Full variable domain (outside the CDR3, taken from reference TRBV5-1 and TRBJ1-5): KAGVTQTPRYLIKTRGQQVTLSCSPISGHRSVSWYQQTPGQGLQFLFEYFSETQRNKGNFPGRFSGRQFSNSRSEMNVSTLELGDSALYLCASSLGQGLAQPQHFGDGTRLSIL.

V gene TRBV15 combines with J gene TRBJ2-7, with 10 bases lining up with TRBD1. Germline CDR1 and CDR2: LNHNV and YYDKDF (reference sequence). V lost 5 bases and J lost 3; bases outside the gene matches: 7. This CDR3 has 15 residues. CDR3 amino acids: CATSVDRGLSYEQYF. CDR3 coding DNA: TGTGCCACCAGCGTTGACAGGGGGCTTAGCTACGAGCAGTACTTC.